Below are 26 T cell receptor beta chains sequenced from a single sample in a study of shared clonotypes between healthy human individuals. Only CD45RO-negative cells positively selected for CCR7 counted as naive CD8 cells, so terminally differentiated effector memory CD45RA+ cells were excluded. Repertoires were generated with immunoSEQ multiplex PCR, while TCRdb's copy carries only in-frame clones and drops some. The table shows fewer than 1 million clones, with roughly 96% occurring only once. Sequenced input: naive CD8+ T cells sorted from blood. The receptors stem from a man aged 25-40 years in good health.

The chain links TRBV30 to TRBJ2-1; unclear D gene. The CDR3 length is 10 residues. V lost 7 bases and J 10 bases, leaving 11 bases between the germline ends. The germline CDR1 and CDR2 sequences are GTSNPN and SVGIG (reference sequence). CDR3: CASVVVEQFF. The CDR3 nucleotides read TGTGCCTCGGTAGTGGTCGAGCAGTTCTTC.

For the CDR3, the DNA is TGTGCCAGCAGCGGGGGAACTACAGCCTACGAGCAGTACTTC. Translated: CASSGGTTAYEQYF. This chain uses TRBV6-5 with TRBJ2-7; the D gene is possibly TRBD2 (6 bases). Deletions cut 6 bases from V and 2 bases from J, with 14 bases between. CDR1 is MNHEY and CDR2 is SVGAGI in the germline V gene. CDR3 length: 14 residues.

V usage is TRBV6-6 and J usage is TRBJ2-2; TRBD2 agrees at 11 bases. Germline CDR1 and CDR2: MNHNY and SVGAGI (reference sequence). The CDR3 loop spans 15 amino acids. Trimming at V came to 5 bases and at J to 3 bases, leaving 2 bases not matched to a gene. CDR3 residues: CASSLAGGHTGELFF. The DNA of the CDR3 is TGTGCCAGCAGTCTAGCGGGAGGACACACCGGGGAGCTGTTTTTT.

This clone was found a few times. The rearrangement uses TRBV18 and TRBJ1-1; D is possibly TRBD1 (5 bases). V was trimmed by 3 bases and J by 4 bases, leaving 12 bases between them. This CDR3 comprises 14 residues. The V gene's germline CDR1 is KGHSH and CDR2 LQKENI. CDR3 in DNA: TGTGCCAGCTCACCTGAGGCTGGGACCACTGAAGCTTTCTTT. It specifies CASSPEAGTTEAFF.

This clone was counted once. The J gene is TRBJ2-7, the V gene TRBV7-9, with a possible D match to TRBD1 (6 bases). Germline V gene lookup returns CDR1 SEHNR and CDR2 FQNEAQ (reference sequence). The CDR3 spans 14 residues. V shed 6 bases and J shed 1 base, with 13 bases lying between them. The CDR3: CASRRQQGSYEQYF. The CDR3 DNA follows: TGTGCCAGCAGGAGACAACAGGGATCCTACGAGCAGTACTTC.

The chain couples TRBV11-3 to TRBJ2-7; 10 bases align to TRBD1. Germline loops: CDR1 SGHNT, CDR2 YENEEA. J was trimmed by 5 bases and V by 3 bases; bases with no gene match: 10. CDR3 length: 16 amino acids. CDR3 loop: CASSLGAGTGDHEQYF. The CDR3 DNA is TGTGCCAGCAGCTTGGGAGCCGGGACAGGGGACCACGAGCAGTACTTC.

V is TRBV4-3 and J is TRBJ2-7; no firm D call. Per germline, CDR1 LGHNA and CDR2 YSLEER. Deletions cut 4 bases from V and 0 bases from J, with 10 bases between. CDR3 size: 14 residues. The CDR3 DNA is TGCGCCAGCAGCCCGCAGGCACTCTCCTACGAGCAGTACTTC. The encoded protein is CASSPQALSYEQYF.

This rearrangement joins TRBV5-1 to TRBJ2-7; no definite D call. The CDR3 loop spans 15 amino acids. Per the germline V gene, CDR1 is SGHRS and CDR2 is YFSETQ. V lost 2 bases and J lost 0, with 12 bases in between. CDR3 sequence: CASSLFGGDSYEQYF. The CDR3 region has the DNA TGCGCCAGCAGCTTATTCGGCGGAGACTCCTACGAGCAGTACTTC.

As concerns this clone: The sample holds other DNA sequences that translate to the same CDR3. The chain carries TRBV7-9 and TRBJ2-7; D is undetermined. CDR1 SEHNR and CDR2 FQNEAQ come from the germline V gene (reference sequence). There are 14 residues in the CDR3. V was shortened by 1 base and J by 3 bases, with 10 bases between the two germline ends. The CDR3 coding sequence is TGTGCCAGCAGCTTAGGGGGTACCAGCTACGAGCAGTACTTC. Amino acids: CASSLGGTSYEQYF.

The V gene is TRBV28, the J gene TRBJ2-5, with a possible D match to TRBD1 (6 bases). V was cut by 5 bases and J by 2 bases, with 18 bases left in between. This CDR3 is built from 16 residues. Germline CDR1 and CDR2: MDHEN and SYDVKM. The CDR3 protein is CASSKGERRRQETQYF. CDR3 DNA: TGTGCCAGCAGTAAGGGGGAGCGGCGGCGACAAGAGACCCAGTACTTC.

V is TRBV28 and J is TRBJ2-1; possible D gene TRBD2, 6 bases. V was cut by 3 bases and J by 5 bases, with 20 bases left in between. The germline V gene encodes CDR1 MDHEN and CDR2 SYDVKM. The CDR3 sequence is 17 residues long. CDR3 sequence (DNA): TGTGCCAGCAGTTTCCGGGCGGCGGGACGGGGACACAATGAGCAGTTCTTC. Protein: CASSFRAAGRGHNEQFF.

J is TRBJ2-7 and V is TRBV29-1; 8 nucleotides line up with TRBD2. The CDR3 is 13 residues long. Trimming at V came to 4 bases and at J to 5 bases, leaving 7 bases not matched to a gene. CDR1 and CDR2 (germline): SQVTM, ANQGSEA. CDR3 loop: CSVVPGGANEQYF. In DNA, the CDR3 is TGCAGCGTTGTTCCGGGAGGGGCCAACGAGCAGTACTTC.

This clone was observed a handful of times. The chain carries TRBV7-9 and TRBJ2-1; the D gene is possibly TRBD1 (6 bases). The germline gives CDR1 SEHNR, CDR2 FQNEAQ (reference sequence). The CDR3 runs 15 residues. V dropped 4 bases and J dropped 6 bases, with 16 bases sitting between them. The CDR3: CASSSPDSLVNEQFF. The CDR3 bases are TGTGCCAGCAGCTCCCCGGACAGCCTTGTCAATGAGCAGTTCTTC.

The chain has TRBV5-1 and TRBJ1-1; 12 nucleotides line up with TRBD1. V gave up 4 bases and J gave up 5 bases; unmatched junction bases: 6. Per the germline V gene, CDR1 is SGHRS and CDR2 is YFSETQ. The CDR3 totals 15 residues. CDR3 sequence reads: CASSGDRGLGTEAFF. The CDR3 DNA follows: TGCGCCAGCAGCGGGGACAGGGGGCTCGGTACTGAAGCTTTCTTT.

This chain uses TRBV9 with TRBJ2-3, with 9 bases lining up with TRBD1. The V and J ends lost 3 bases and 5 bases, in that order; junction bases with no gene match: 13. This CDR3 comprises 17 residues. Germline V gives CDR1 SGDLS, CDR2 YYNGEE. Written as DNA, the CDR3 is TGTGCCAGCAGCGGGTCAAGGACAGGGGAGTTTGAAGATACGCAGTATTTT. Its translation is CASSGSRTGEFEDTQYF.

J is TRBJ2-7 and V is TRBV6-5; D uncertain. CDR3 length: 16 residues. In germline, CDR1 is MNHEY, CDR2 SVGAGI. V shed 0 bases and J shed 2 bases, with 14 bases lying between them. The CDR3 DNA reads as TGTGCCAGCAGTTACTCGACCGAACAAAAGACCTACGAGCAGTACTTC. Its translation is CASSYSTEQKTYEQYF.

In DNA, the CDR3 is TGTGCCAGCAGTTTAGGACTGAACGATTACGAGCAGTACTTC. This sequence encodes CASSLGLNDYEQYF. V is TRBV27 and J is TRBJ2-7; D is possibly TRBD2 (5 bases). Germline CDR1 and CDR2: MNHEY and SMNVEV (reference sequence). The CDR3 sequence is 14 residues long. Trimming took 2 bases from V and 4 from J, leaving 12 bases between them.

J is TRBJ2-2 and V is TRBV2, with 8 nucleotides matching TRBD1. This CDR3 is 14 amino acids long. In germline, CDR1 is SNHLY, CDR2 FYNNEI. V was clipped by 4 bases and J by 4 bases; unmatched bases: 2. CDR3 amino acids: CASSATGGTGELFF. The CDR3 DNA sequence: TGTGCCAGCAGTGCTACAGGGGGCACCGGGGAGCTGTTTTTT.

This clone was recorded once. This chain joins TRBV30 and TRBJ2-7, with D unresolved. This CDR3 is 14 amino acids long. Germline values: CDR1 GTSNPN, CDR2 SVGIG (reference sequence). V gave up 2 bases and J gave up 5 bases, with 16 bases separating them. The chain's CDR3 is CAWSQGSVPDEQYF. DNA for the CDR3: TGTGCCTGGAGTCAAGGCAGTGTTCCCGACGAGCAGTACTTC.

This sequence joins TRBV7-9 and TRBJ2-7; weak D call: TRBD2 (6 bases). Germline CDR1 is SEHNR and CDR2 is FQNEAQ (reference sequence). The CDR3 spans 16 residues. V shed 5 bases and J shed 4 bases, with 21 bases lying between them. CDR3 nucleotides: TGTGCCAGCAGCCCTGCTACGGCTAGCGAGTTATACGAGCAGTACTTC. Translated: CASSPATASELYEQYF. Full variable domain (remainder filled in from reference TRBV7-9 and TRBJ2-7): DTGVSQNPRHKITKRGQNVTFRCDPISEHNRLYWYRQTLGQGPEFLTYFQNEAQLEKSRLLSDRFSAERPKGSFSTLEIQRTEQGDSAMYLCASSPATASELYEQYFGPGTRLTVT.

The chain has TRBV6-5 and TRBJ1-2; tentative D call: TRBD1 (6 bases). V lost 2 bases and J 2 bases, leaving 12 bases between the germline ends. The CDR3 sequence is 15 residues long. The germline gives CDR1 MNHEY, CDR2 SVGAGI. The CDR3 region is CASSYRAGENYGYTF. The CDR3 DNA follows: TGTGCCAGCAGTTACAGGGCAGGGGAGAACTATGGCTACACCTTC.

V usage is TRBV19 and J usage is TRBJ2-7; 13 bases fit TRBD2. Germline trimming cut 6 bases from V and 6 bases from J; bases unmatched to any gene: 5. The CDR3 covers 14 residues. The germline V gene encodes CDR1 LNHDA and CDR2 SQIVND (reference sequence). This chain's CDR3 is CASSPGTSGAEQYF. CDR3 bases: TGTGCCAGTAGCCCCGGGACTAGCGGGGCCGAGCAGTACTTC.

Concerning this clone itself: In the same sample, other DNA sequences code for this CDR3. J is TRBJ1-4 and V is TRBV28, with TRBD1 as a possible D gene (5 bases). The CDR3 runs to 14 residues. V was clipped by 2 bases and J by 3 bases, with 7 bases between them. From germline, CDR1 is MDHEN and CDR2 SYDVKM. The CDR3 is CASSLDRPNEKLFF. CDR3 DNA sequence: TGTGCCAGCAGTTTAGACAGACCTAATGAAAAACTGTTTTTT.

The CDR3 is CASTFDRGNTEAFF. The CDR3 DNA reads as TGTGCCAGCACCTTTGACAGGGGGAACACTGAAGCTTTCTTT. The chain links TRBV6-1 to TRBJ1-1, with TRBD1 identical over 8 bases. Losses at the gene ends were 7 bases for V and 1 base for J; bases not matched to a gene: 5. The CDR3 spans 14 residues. Germline values: CDR1 MNHNS, CDR2 SASEGT.

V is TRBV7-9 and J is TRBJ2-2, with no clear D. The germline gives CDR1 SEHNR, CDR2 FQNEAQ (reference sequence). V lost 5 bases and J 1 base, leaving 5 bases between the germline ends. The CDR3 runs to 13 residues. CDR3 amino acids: CASSPENTGELFF. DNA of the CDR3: TGTGCCAGCAGCCCAGAGAACACCGGGGAGCTGTTTTTT.

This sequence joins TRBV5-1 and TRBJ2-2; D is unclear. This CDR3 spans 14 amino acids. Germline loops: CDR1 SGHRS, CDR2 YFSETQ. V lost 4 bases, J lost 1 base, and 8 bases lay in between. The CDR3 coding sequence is TGCGCCAGCAGCGGCCACGAGAACACCGGGGAGCTGTTTTTT. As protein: CASSGHENTGELFF.